This entry features one TCR beta chain sequence. This sample is drawn from a study of cytomegalovirus exposure and HLA in healthy donors. PCR involved 60 Vbeta and 13 Jbeta primers. Only in-frame clones appear in the TCRdb table, and some are missing; sequencing was by immunoSEQ multiplex PCR. Among 100,000 or so clones listed, about 70% were seen once. Material for sequencing was PBMCs. The clonotype was recovered from a human donor in good health.

The CDR3 loop reads CATSRAGGGRHEQFF. Written as DNA, the CDR3 is TGTGCCACCAGCCGCGCTGGCGGGGGGAGACATGAGCAGTTCTTC. This chain uses TRBV15 with TRBJ2-1, with TRBD2 identical over 8 bases. Germline values: CDR1 LNHNV, CDR2 YYDKDF (reference sequence). V lost 5 bases, J lost 8 bases, and 11 bases stayed unmatched. The CDR3 extends over 15 amino acids. The entire variable domain, with the rest obtained from reference TRBV15 and TRBJ2-1, is as follows: DAMVIQNPRYQVTQFGKPVTLSCSQTLNHNVMYWYQQKSSQAPKLLFHYYDKDFNNEADTPDNFQSRRPNTSFCFLDIRSPGLGDTAMYLCATSRAGGGRHEQFFGPGTRLTVL.